This T cell receptor (beta chain) was profiled in a study of blood T cell repertoires in COVID-19. The method was immunoSEQ multiplex PCR; TCRdb's version includes in-frame clones alone and lacks a portion of them. The top ten clones hold around 9.9% of a sample with about 98,000 clones, 82% of them seen once. The germline gives CDR1 MNHEY, CDR2 SVGAGI. This CDR3 contains 15 residues. Trimming at V came to 2 bases and at J to 2 bases, leaving 2 bases not matched to a gene. The clonotype originates from a man aged 65 to 85 with active or convalescent COVID-19. The chain employs TRBV6-5 and TRBJ2-5; 10 nucleotides agree with TRBD1. Sequenced material: peripheral blood. CDR3 bases: TGTGCCAGCAGTTACGGGACAGGGGTACAAGAGACCCAGTACTTC. Translated: CASSYGTGVQETQYF.